This T cell receptor beta chain is from a study of monozygotic twins with inflammatory bowel disease. Study findings and constraints: Using the inverse Simpson index, IBD patients had lower TCRbeta diversity than healthy co-twins. Differing T cell subtypes remained indistinguishable.

The germline CDR1 and CDR2 sequences are DFQATT and SNEGSKA (reference sequence). The CDR3 sequence is 14 residues long. The template switching step added UMIs that contained a 6-nucleotide sample barcode. With the 5' RACE reads reprocessed, TCRdb shows one record per CDR3 protein and no DNA. Its table lists over 150,000 distinct CDR3 sequences. As regards this clonotype: Its antigen is unknown.

The origin of this receptor is a human donor with ulcerative colitis or Crohn's disease, or a healthy co-twin of an affected twin (not recorded which). The J gene is TRBJ1-5, the V gene TRBV20-1; TCRdb returns TRBD1, unconfirmable since there is no DNA. The sample taken for sequencing was blood. CDR3 region: CSARAGFYNQPQHF.